What follows is one T cell receptor beta chain and its context. Its antigen is not identified. These data come from a study of OX40 agonist ivuxolimab in advanced cancers. Study-wide context: Aged roughly 23 to 85 with a mean of around 60 years, they were around 79% male. Findings and caveats of the study: The study observed clonal expansion of CD4+ and CD8+ blood T cells by week 6 at 0.1 to 3.0 mg/kg.

TCRdb keeps only in-frame clones here, not all; method: immunoSEQ multiplex PCR. The data show approximately 82,000 clones, under 90% seen once. Losses at the gene ends were 4 bases for V and 4 bases for J; bases not matched to a gene: 1. The CDR3 covers 12 residues. The germline V gene has CDR1 SGHRS and CDR2 YFSETQ. This receptor was taken from an adult with an advanced solid tumor such as melanoma, head and neck, liver or kidney cancer. This chain links TRBV5-1 with TRBJ1-2; 7 bases line up with TRBD1. Sample: CD4+ or CD8+ T cells sorted from blood, taken in a trial of the OX40 agonist ivuxolimab. The CDR3 DNA reads TGCGCCAGCAGCGCAGGGGGCTATGGCTACACCTTC. Its protein product is CASSAGGYGYTF.